These 25 T cell receptor beta chains originate from one sample sequenced in a study of breast tumors, draining lymph nodes, adjacent tissues. TCRdb reprocessed the multiplex PCR reads via MiXCR and lists one record per CDR3 protein. In the table there are 200,000 to 250,000 distinct CDR3 sequences, less than 40% of which are singletons. Axillary draining lymph nodes of breast cancer patients supplied the node samples. Sequencing was performed on axillary lymph node tissue. The receptors come from a female donor with breast cancer. Some clones in this sample may be carry-over from other donors' samples.

This clonotype was seen many times. The CDR3: CATSDQGADTQYF. The CDR3 DNA follows: TGTGCCACCAGTGATCAGGGGGCAGATACGCAGTATTTT. The rearrangement joins TRBV24-1 to TRBJ2-3, with 7 positions matching TRBD1. Germline-derived CDR1 and CDR2 are KGHDR and SFDVKD. Losses at the gene ends were 3 bases for V and 4 bases for J; bases not matched to a gene: 0. The CDR3 runs 13 residues.

This clonotype occurred many times. V and J are TRBV5-5 and TRBJ1-2; TRBD1 agrees at 7 bases. CDR3 length: 12 amino acids. CDR1 is SGHKS and CDR2 is YYEKEE in the germline V gene (reference sequence). V lost 4 bases to trimming and J lost 4 bases; unmatched junction nucleotides: 1. The CDR3 region is CASSQGVYGYTF. Written as DNA, the CDR3 is TGTGCCAGCAGCCAGGGGGTCTATGGCTACACCTTC.

This clonotype was seen at least ten times. The genes are TRBV4-1 and TRBJ2-7; 9 nucleotides align to TRBD1. Germline CDR1 is MGHRA and CDR2 is YSYEKL. The length of the CDR3 is 16 residues. J gave up 2 bases and V 3 bases, and 8 bases lay outside the gene matches. The CDR3 here is CASSHLQGARPYEQYF. CDR3 DNA sequence: TGCGCCAGCAGCCATCTACAGGGGGCGCGACCCTACGAGCAGTACTTC.

The table lists this clonotype with many counts. This chain links TRBV5-1 with TRBJ1-3; the D is unclear. Germline CDR1 SGHRS, CDR2 YFSETQ. This CDR3 contains 12 residues. V shed 0 bases and J shed 2 bases, with 0 bases lying between them. The CDR3 sequence is CASSLAGNTIYF. DNA of the CDR3: TGCGCCAGCAGCTTGGCTGGAAACACCATATATTTT.

The chain carries TRBV4-3 and TRBJ2-1; 10 bases fit TRBD1. V was pared by 0 bases and J by 5 bases, with 16 bases of the junction left unmatched. Germline assignment: CDR1 LGHNA and CDR2 YSLEER. CDR3 length: 20 amino acids. Here the CDR3 reads CASSQELVDRGLFFNNEQFF. Written as DNA, the CDR3 is TGCGCCAGCAGCCAAGAATTGGTGGACAGGGGGTTATTTTTTAACAATGAGCAGTTCTTC.

The rearrangement uses TRBV11-3 and TRBJ2-1; D is unresolved. Germline V gives CDR1 SGHNT, CDR2 YENEEA. V shed 5 bases and J shed 2 bases, with 13 bases lying between them. The length of the CDR3 is 15 residues. This CDR3 reads CASSPPPGPYNEQFF. Here the CDR3 DNA reads TGTGCCAGCAGCCCGCCCCCCGGGCCCTACAATGAGCAGTTCTTC.

This clonotype has ten or more counts. CDR3: CASSLTTGSGANVLTF. CDR3 bases: TGTGCCAGCAGCTTGACTACAGGGAGTGGGGCCAACGTCCTGACTTTC. The chain uses TRBV5-6 and TRBJ2-6; D is possibly TRBD1 (6 bases). This CDR3 has 16 residues. CDR1 is SGHDT, CDR2 YYEEEE, per germline. V gave up 1 base and J gave up 3 bases, with 11 bases separating them. Full variable domain (missing parts from reference TRBV5-6 and TRBJ2-6): DAGVTQSPTHLIKTRGQQVTLRCSPKSGHDTVSWYQQALGQGPQFIFQYYEEEERQRGNFPDRFSGHQFPNYSSELNVNALLLGDSALYLCASSLTTGSGANVLTFGAGSRLTVL.

Of note for this clonotype: This may be a read error, as it is one base from a much larger clone. The chain uses TRBV5-8 and TRBJ1-5; 8 nucleotides match TRBD1. Germline lookup yields CDR1 SGHTS and CDR2 YDEGEE. The CDR3 length is 15 residues. The CDR3 region is CANSSSDRADQPQHF. CDR3 nucleotide sequence: TGTGCCAACAGCTCCTCGGACAGGGCCGACCAGCCCCAGCATTTT.

This clonotype has just one count. The gene calls are TRBV2 and TRBJ1-1; D ambiguous. Germline V lookup: CDR1 SNHLY, CDR2 FYNNEI. The CDR3 spans 12 residues. V lost 1 base and J lost 5, with 5 bases in between. The CDR3 nucleotides are TGTGCCAGCAGTGAAGGGGGTACTGAAGCTTTCTTT. Amino acids: CASSEGGTEAFF.

This clonotype appeared many times. The rearrangement links TRBV4-1 to TRBJ1-4, with TRBD1 identical over 7 bases. V trimming: 1 base; J trimming: 7 bases; junction bases outside the gene matches: 3. The length of the CDR3 is 14 residues. The germline gives CDR1 MGHRA, CDR2 YSYEKL. This CDR3 is CASSQGRGREKLFF. Here the CDR3 DNA reads TGCGCCAGCAGCCAAGGGAGGGGGCGTGAAAAACTGTTTTTT.

The chain employs TRBV7-2 and TRBJ1-2; no reliable D call. V shed 3 bases and J shed 6 bases, with 11 bases lying between them. Looked up from germline, CDR1 is SGHTA and CDR2 is FQGNSA. CDR3 size: 13 residues. The CDR3 region is CASSLTSRDGYTF. The CDR3 DNA sequence: TGTGCCAGCAGCTTGACCTCCCGGGATGGCTACACCTTC.

The chain links TRBV6-5 to TRBJ2-3; 12 nucleotides agree with TRBD2. Trimming removed 7 bases from V and 5 bases from J; junction bases left unmatched: 7. This CDR3 region has 15 residues. Germline CDR1 is MNHEY and CDR2 is SVGAGI. CDR3 sequence (DNA): TGTGCCAGCAAACAACTAGCGGGGGGCCGAGATACGCAGTATTTT. Amino acid sequence: CASKQLAGGRDTQYF.

The CDR3 spells CSAQALGAPSPLHF. The CDR3 DNA is TGCAGTGCCCAGGCATTAGGGGCGCCTTCACCCCTCCACTTT. J is TRBJ1-6 and V is TRBV20-1; a possible D gene is TRBD1 (5 bases). Trimming took 6 bases from V and 9 from J, leaving 18 bases between them. CDR3 length equals 14 residues. Per germline, CDR1 DFQATT and CDR2 SNEGSKA (reference sequence).

In this sample, this clonotype turned up many times. The rearrangement uses TRBV19 and TRBJ2-1; D gene uncertain. The CDR3 sequence is 16 residues long. Germline-derived CDR1 and CDR2 are LNHDA and SQIVND (reference sequence). V was shortened by 0 bases and J by 6 bases, with 15 bases between the two germline ends. The CDR3 DNA reads as TGTGCCAGTAGTATAGATCCGCCCGAGTTCGGCAATGAGCAGTTCTTC. Translation: CASSIDPPEFGNEQFF.

The chain recombines TRBV7-2 with TRBJ2-5, with D perhaps TRBD2 (5 bases). Germline V lookup: CDR1 SGHTA, CDR2 FQGNSA. This CDR3 is 15 amino acids long. The V end lost 1 base, the J end lost 4 bases, and 13 bases lay between the germline ends. The CDR3 region has the DNA TGTGCCAGCAGCTTAGGACCCGAGGGCCGAGAGACCCAGTACTTC. This gives the protein CASSLGPEGRETQYF.

This clonotype was seen just once. This may be a read error, as it is one base from a much larger clone. The CDR3 does not close with the conserved phenylalanine or tryptophan, likely indicating a read error. The V call is TRBV14, the J call TRBJ2-7; D possibly corresponds to TRBD1 (6 bases). Germline V CDR1 and CDR2: SGHDN, FVKESK. V gave up 2 bases and J gave up 7 bases, with 12 bases separating them. The CDR3 has 13 residues. CDR3 region: CASSQWERGEQYS. CDR3 coding DNA: TGTGCCAGCAGCCAATGGGAGAGGGGGGAGCAGTACTCC.

This clonotype showed up many times. The rearrangement links TRBV5-1 to TRBJ2-2; tentatively, D is TRBD1 or TRBD2 (5 bases each). The CDR3 is 15 amino acids. Germline CDR1 reads SGHRS; CDR2 reads YFSETQ. Trimming removed 0 bases from V and 5 bases from J, with 11 bases in between. The CDR3: CASSLVQGGTGELFF. Here the CDR3 DNA reads TGCGCCAGCAGCTTGGTTCAGGGCGGGACCGGGGAGCTGTTTTTT. Drawing the rest from reference TRBV5-1 and TRBJ2-2, the complete variable domain is KAGVTQTPRYLIKTRGQQVTLSCSPISGHRSVSWYQQTPGQGLQFLFEYFSETQRNKGNFPGRFSGRQFSNSRSEMNVSTLELGDSALYLCASSLVQGGTGELFFGEGSRLTVL.

This clonotype showed up just a few times. The chain uses TRBV18 and TRBJ2-1; 9 bases fit TRBD1. The V gene's germline CDR1 is KGHSH and CDR2 LQKENI. The CDR3 has 15 amino acids. V lost 4 bases to trimming and J lost 4 bases; unmatched junction nucleotides: 5. DNA of the CDR3: TGTGCCAGCTCACAGGGGACAGGGTTTTACAATGAGCAGTTCTTC. This codes for CASSQGTGFYNEQFF.

This clonotype showed up many times. The chain employs TRBV15 and TRBJ1-5; no clear D. CDR3 length equals 12 residues. V was clipped by 0 bases and J by 6 bases, with 3 bases between them. Germline V CDR1 and CDR2: LNHNV, YYDKDF (reference sequence). CDR3 loop: CATSRDRQPQHF. As DNA, the CDR3 is TGTGCCACCAGCAGAGATCGTCAGCCCCAGCATTTT. Variable domain in full (rest from reference TRBV15 and TRBJ1-5): DAMVIQNPRYQVTQFGKPVTLSCSQTLNHNVMYWYQQKSSQAPKLLFHYYDKDFNNEADTPDNFQSRRPNTSFCFLDIRSPGLGDTAMYLCATSRDRQPQHFGDGTRLSIL.

This clonotype was seen repeatedly, ten times or more. The V gene is TRBV7-6, the J gene TRBJ2-3; tentative D call: TRBD2 (6 bases). Trimming pared 0 bases from V and 8 bases from J, leaving 9 bases between. Germline CDR1 is SGHVS and CDR2 is FNYEAQ. This CDR3 region has 13 residues. CDR3: CASSLAGGVTQYF. The CDR3 coding sequence is TGTGCCAGCAGCTTAGCGGGCGGGGTTACGCAGTATTTT.

Points on this clonotype: The DNA is left out, because the CDR3 cannot be placed on it with certainty; the CDR3 is given as TCRdb lists it. This rearrangement joins TRBV20-1 to TRBJ2-7; the table calls TRBD1, which could not be checked here. From germline, CDR1 is DFQATT and CDR2 SNEGSKA (reference sequence). The CDR3 length equals 24 residues, ends included. This CDR3 reads CSAIIGVSSYNEQFFGPGGLGQYF.

This clonotype was recorded at least ten times. The V and J genes are TRBV7-8 and TRBJ2-3, with 11 bases matching TRBD2. Germline V gene data show CDR1 as SGHVS and CDR2 as FQNEAQ. The CDR3 is 16 residues long. J gave up 2 bases and V 5 bases, and 6 bases lay outside the gene matches. The CDR3 bases are TGTGCCAGCAGCAAGGGACTAGCGGACACCACAGATACGCAGTATTTT. The encoded protein is CASSKGLADTTDTQYF. The variable domain in full, completed from reference TRBV7-8 and TRBJ2-3, reads GAGVSQSPRYKVAKRGQDVALRCDPISGHVSLFWYQQALGQGPEFLTYFQNEAQLDKSGLPSDRFFAERPEGSVSTLKIQRTQQEDSAVYLCASSKGLADTTDTQYFGPGTRLTVL.

This clonotype was detected ten times or more. The CDR3, as DNA: TGTGCCAGCAGCCAAGGACTAAGGGGTCAGCCCCAGCATTTT. This sequence encodes CASSQGLRGQPQHF. V usage is TRBV3-1 and J usage is TRBJ1-5; possible D gene TRBD1, 5 bases. CDR3 length equals 14 residues. CDR1 and CDR2 (germline): LGHDT, YNNKEL (reference sequence). Trimming left V 1 base short and J 6 bases short, with 10 bases between. The complete variable domain, with remaining parts taken from reference TRBV3-1 and TRBJ1-5, reads DTAVSQTPKYLVTQMGNDKSIKCEQNLGHDTMYWYKQDSKKFLKIMFSYNNKELIINETVPNRFSPKSPDKAHLNLHINSLELGDSAVYFCASSQGLRGQPQHFGDGTRLSIL.

This clonotype showed up many times. The genes are TRBV15 and TRBJ2-5; D unresolved. Germline V CDR1 and CDR2: LNHNV, YYDKDF (reference sequence). CDR3 size: 15 residues. The V gene lost 3 bases and the J gene lost 5 bases, with 16 bases spanning the gap. The CDR3 DNA reads as TGTGCCACCAGCAGTGACGCTTCGGGCGGCGAGACCCAGTACTTC. It yields the protein CATSSDASGGETQYF.

This CDR3 reads CASSAQGTGVRQYF. CDR3 nucleotide sequence: TGTGCCAGCAGTGCCCAAGGGACAGGGGTTCGGCAGTACTTC. The V and J genes are TRBV7-2 and TRBJ2-7, with 10 nucleotides matching TRBD1. Germline V lookup: CDR1 SGHTA, CDR2 FQGNSA. Trimming removed 6 bases from V and 9 bases from J; junction bases left unmatched: 11. This CDR3 contains 14 residues.